This passage covers 13 T cell receptor beta chains from one sample sequenced in a study of T cells in Graves' hyperthyroidism and ophthalmopathy. There were TCR beta CDR3 regions amplified from RNA transcripts. HTBI primers were the set used in a first-round RT-PCR of the TCR CDR3. TCRdb passed the multiplex PCR reads through MiXCR, listing each CDR3 protein once. The sample shows over 500,000 distinct CDR3 sequences, 15% to 20% of them seen only once. Sequenced input: blood. The receptors derive from a woman under 30 with Graves' ophthalmopathy.

This clonotype was observed many times. CDR3 in DNA: TGTGCCAGCAGTTACTCGGATATGGGGGGGGCGGGGGACGAGCAGTACTTC. Its translation: CASSYSDMGGAGDEQYF. The chain uses TRBV6-5 and TRBJ2-7, with a possible D match to TRBD2 (7 bases). CDR1 is MNHEY and CDR2 is SVGAGI in the germline V gene. This CDR3 is 17 amino acids long. Trimming left V 0 bases short and J 5 bases short, with 20 bases between.

The chain is built from TRBV7-9 and TRBJ2-1, with D possibly TRBD2 on 5 matching bases. CDR3 length: 13 amino acids. The germline V and J ends were trimmed by 4 bases and 10 bases, with 14 bases remaining between them. CDR1 and CDR2 from the germline V gene are SEHNR and FQNEAQ (reference sequence). This CDR3 reads CASSSGREPEQFF. DNA for the CDR3: TGTGCCAGCAGCTCGGGAAGGGAGCCCGAGCAGTTCTTC.

With respect to this clonotype: This sequence may be a read error, since a much larger clone differs from it by one base. V is TRBV28 and J is TRBJ2-7, with 9 bases identical to TRBD1. Germline V CDR1 and CDR2: MDHEN, SYDVKM. This CDR3 has 15 residues. V lost 5 bases, J lost 2 bases, and 7 bases stayed unmatched. The CDR3: CASSRDRVRTYEQYF. CDR3 coding DNA: TGTGCCAGCAGTCGGGACAGGGTTCGGACCTACGAGCAGTACTTC.

The sample holds many counts of this clonotype. The chain combines TRBV29-1 with TRBJ2-1, with D possibly being TRBD2 (6 bases). This CDR3 has 13 amino acids. Germline V gene sequence: CDR1 SQVTM, CDR2 ANQGSEA. Trimming pared 6 bases from V and 4 bases from J, leaving 13 bases between. The CDR3 DNA is TGCAGCGTGTCGGGACTGGATTACAATGAGCAGTTCTTC. Its protein is CSVSGLDYNEQFF.

This clonotype was picked up a small number of times. The CDR3 region is CASSRDGGSSYEQYF. The CDR3 nucleotides are TGTGCCAGCAGCCGCGACGGAGGCAGCTCCTACGAGCAGTACTTC. The chain joins TRBV3-1 to TRBJ2-7; D might be TRBD2 (5 bases). The CDR3 runs to 15 residues. CDR1 LGHDT and CDR2 YNNKEL come from the germline V gene (reference sequence). Trimming stripped 4 bases from V and 0 bases from J, with 13 bases between.

The table lists this clonotype with many counts. J is TRBJ2-1 and V is TRBV7-9, with a tentative D call TRBD1 (6 bases). The V and J ends lost 7 bases and 3 bases respectively, with 13 bases between them. This CDR3 region has 14 residues. Germline V gene lookup returns CDR1 SEHNR and CDR2 FQNEAQ (reference sequence). CDR3 DNA sequence: TGTGCCAGCACCCCGGCAGGGGACTACAATGAGCAGTTCTTC. This translates into CASTPAGDYNEQFF.

This clonotype was seen many times. The chain links TRBV5-1 to TRBJ2-7; D may be TRBD1 or TRBD2 (6 bases each). Trimming pared 2 bases from V and 1 base from J, leaving 22 bases between. Germline lookup yields CDR1 SGHRS and CDR2 YFSETQ. The length of the CDR3 is 18 residues. DNA of the CDR3: TGCGCCAGCAGCTTACAATGGGGGGCCCAAGGCCTTTCCTACGAGCAGTACTTC. It translates to CASSLQWGAQGLSYEQYF.

This clonotype was counted at least ten times. The gene calls are TRBV20-1 and TRBJ2-7; 11 bases match TRBD2. Germline V CDR1 and CDR2: DFQATT, SNEGSKA (reference sequence). CDR3 length: 17 amino acids. V was pared by 2 bases and J by 1 base, with 10 bases of the junction left unmatched. For the CDR3, the DNA is TGCAGTGCTAGACGTACTAGCGGGAGTCAACCTTCCTACGAGCAGTACTTC. Translating it yields CSARRTSGSQPSYEQYF.

This clonotype appeared a few times. The chain combines TRBV6-6 with TRBJ1-2; D possibly corresponds to TRBD1 (5 bases). V was cut by 2 bases and J by 8 bases, with 9 bases left in between. CDR3 length: 12 amino acids. CDR1 and CDR2 (germline): MNHNY, SVGAGI (reference sequence). CDR3 amino acids: CASSYRRGGYTF. The CDR3 coding sequence is TGTGCCAGCAGTTACCGCCGGGGCGGCTACACCTTC.

This clonotype was seen many times. The CDR3 DNA reads as TGTGCCAGCAGCCAAATAGGGAGCGGCTACGAGCAGTACTTC. Translated, it gives CASSQIGSGYEQYF. The rearrangement links TRBV7-9 to TRBJ2-7; D may be TRBD2 (5 bases). Trimming stripped 5 bases from V and 3 bases from J, with 14 bases between. Germline CDR1 SEHNR, CDR2 FQNEAQ (reference sequence). The CDR3 extends over 14 amino acids.

This clonotype occurred a few times. The genes are TRBV30 and TRBJ1-4; D gene uncertain. Trimming left V 2 bases short and J 0 bases short, with 10 bases between. Looked up from germline, CDR1 is GTSNPN and CDR2 is SVGIG (reference sequence). The CDR3 runs to 15 residues. CDR3 in amino acids: CAWSFDSSTNEKLFF. The CDR3 DNA is TGTGCCTGGAGTTTTGACTCCTCAACTAATGAAAAACTGTTTTTT.

In the case of this clonotype: Relative to the germline gene, one junction end is altered; a read error may explain this. The chain recombines TRBV28 with TRBJ2-7, with 7 nucleotides matching TRBD1. With the DNA end fitting TRBJ2-1 better, the J assignment may be wrong. Per germline, CDR1 MDHEN and CDR2 SYDVKM. There are 14 residues in the CDR3. DNA for the CDR3: TGCGCCAGCAGCCCCGGACAGGAGAGCTACGAGCAGTTCTTC. Translation: CASSPGQESYEQFF.

The J gene is TRBJ1-5, the V gene TRBV2; D gene unclear. The germline V gene encodes CDR1 SNHLY and CDR2 FYNNEI. The CDR3 totals 15 residues. Trimming took 4 bases from V and 0 from J, leaving 10 bases between them. For the CDR3, the DNA is TGTGCCAGCAGTGTGTGGCAGCTTAGCAATCAGCCCCAGCATTTT. Its translation is CASSVWQLSNQPQHF.